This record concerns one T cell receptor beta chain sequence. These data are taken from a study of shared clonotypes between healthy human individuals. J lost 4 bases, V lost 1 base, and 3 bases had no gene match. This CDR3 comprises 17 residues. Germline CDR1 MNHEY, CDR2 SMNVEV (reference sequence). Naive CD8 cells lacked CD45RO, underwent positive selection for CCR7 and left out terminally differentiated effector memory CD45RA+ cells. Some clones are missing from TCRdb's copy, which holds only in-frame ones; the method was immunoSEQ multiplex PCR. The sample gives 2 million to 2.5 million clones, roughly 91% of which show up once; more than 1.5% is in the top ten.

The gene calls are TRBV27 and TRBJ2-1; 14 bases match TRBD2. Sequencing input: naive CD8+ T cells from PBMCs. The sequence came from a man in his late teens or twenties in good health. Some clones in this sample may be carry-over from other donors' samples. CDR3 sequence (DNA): TGTGCCAGCAGTTTATTCCGACTAGCGGGAGGGTACAATGAGCAGTTCTTC. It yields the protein CASSLFRLAGGYNEQFF.